Sequencing of this T cell receptor (beta chain) was carried out in a study of T cells after somatic rescue of genetic block. This table comes from immunoSEQ multiplex PCR, and its TCRdb copy is limited to in-frame clones, with some not included. This table holds 80,000 to 90,000 clones, approximately 90% found once. Germline CDR1 SQVTM, CDR2 ANQGSEA. V was shortened by 8 bases and J by 3 bases, with 17 bases between the two germline ends. The CDR3 covers 14 residues. This clonotype was sampled from a woman aged 18-30 years. This chain connects TRBV29-1 to TRBJ1-5; D remains ambiguous. Sequenced sample: peripheral blood mononuclear cells (PBMCs). CDR3: CSYKEGADNQPQHF. DNA for the CDR3: TGCAGCTACAAAGAAGGCGCTGACAATCAGCCCCAGCATTTT.